The 30 T cell receptor beta chains presented below share a single source sample, sequenced in a study of blood T cell repertoires in COVID-19 (TCRdb year 2020). Preparation of the library involved the immunoSEQ multiplex PCR assay. TCRdb carries this immuneACCESS record with in-frame sequences only. Its versions omit some clonotypes, under half of them owing to an unresolved V gene in the studies checked, with the rest unexplained. Present in this sample are some 490,000 clones, around nine tenths of which were seen just once. Around 8% of the sample belongs to the ten largest clones. The source material was PBMCs or T cells enriched from blood (not recorded which). These receptors came from a woman aged 55-70 years who had recovered from COVID-19.

The chain links TRBV4-1 to TRBJ2-6; weak D call: TRBD2 (5 bases). The V gene's germline CDR1 is MGHRA and CDR2 YSYEKL. Trimming took 0 bases from V and 4 from J, leaving 13 bases between them. The CDR3 length is 17 residues. CDR3 sequence reads: CASSQDFAGPGANVLTF. CDR3 bases: TGCGCCAGCAGCCAAGATTTTGCGGGCCCCGGGGCCAACGTCCTGACTTTC.

The rearrangement links TRBV5-1 to TRBJ2-1, with a possible D match to TRBD1 (5 bases). The CDR3 is made up of 15 amino acids. V dropped 0 bases and J dropped 9 bases, with 16 bases sitting between them. CDR1 and CDR2 (germline): SGHRS, YFSETQ. Here the CDR3 DNA reads TGCGCCAGCAGCTTGGCGTCCGCAGGGTTGGGTGAGCAGTTCTTC. Its translation is CASSLASAGLGEQFF.

In its sample, this clone was seen a few times. The sample holds other DNA sequences that translate to the same CDR3. The chain is built from TRBV4-1 and TRBJ2-7, with 7 bases identical to TRBD1. From germline, CDR1 is MGHRA and CDR2 YSYEKL. This CDR3 is 14 amino acids long. V lost 4 bases, J lost 2 bases, and 5 bases stayed unmatched. The CDR3 loop reads CASSPPGQAYEQYF. CDR3 nucleotides: TGCGCCAGCAGCCCGCCTGGACAGGCCTACGAGCAGTACTTC.

CDR3 region: CASSLGCGGVVTDTQYF. For the CDR3, the DNA is TGTGCCAGCAGCTTAGGTTGTGGAGGGGTCGTCACAGATACGCAGTATTTT. The rearrangement uses TRBV7-2 and TRBJ2-3, with TRBD2 as a possible D gene (6 bases). The germline V gene has CDR1 SGHTA and CDR2 FQGNSA. V lost 1 base and J lost 2, with 16 bases in between. This CDR3 has 17 amino acids.

J is TRBJ1-1 and V is TRBV30, with D hard to call. In germline, CDR1 is GTSNPN, CDR2 SVGIG (reference sequence). The CDR3 is made up of 15 amino acids. Trimming pared 3 bases from V and 1 base from J, leaving 15 bases between. This chain's CDR3 is CAWSRSVPPNTEAFF. In nucleotides, the CDR3 is TGTGCCTGGAGCAGGTCGGTTCCTCCGAACACTGAAGCTTTCTTT.

This clone appeared a single time. The chain employs TRBV5-1 and TRBJ2-4; 7 bases line up with TRBD1. V was clipped by 4 bases and J by 8 bases; unmatched bases: 9. The CDR3 is 14 residues long. Germline V gene sequence: CDR1 SGHRS, CDR2 YFSETQ. In DNA, the CDR3 is TGCGCCAGCAGCCTGAGGACAGGATCGGACATTCAGTACTTC. Its protein product is CASSLRTGSDIQYF.

J is TRBJ2-2 and V is TRBV10-3, with a possible D match to TRBD2 (6 bases). Germline V gene data show CDR1 as ENHRY and CDR2 as SYGVKD. This CDR3 comprises 16 residues. Trimming removed 0 bases from V and 1 base from J, with 9 bases in between. Here the CDR3 DNA reads TGTGCCATCAGTGAGTCGCTGGGGGGGAACACCGGGGAGCTGTTTTTT. Translating gives CAISESLGGNTGELFF.

This clone has a single count. The chain links TRBV3-1 (or the pseudogene TRBV3-2) to TRBJ2-1; TRBD2 agrees at 8 bases. CDR3 size: 12 residues. The V and J ends lost 2 bases and 9 bases, in that order; junction bases with no gene match: 0. The germline V gene encodes CDR1 LGHDT and CDR2 YNNKEL (reference sequence). The CDR3 loop is CASSQTSGEQFF. The CDR3 nucleotides are TGTGCCAGCAGCCAAACTAGCGGTGAGCAGTTCTTC.

V gene TRBV19 combines with J gene TRBJ1-1, with a weak D call TRBD1 (5 bases). Germline CDR1 and CDR2: LNHDA and SQIVND (reference sequence). This CDR3 contains 11 residues. Trimming cost V 9 bases and J 8 bases, with 13 bases left between them. The CDR3 bases are TGTGCCAGGAAGGAGGGGCAAGAAGCTTTCTTT. It yields the protein CARKEGQEAFF.

The rearrangement links TRBV6-5 to TRBJ2-3; the D is unclear. The CDR3 covers 13 residues. V was trimmed by 8 bases and J by 1 base, leaving 10 bases between them. Germline assignment: CDR1 MNHEY and CDR2 SVGAGI. CDR3 amino acids: CASQLTGTDTQYF. In nucleotides, the CDR3 is TGTGCCAGCCAGCTTACAGGCACAGATACGCAGTATTTT.

The rearrangement links TRBV3-1 (or the pseudogene TRBV3-2) to TRBJ2-7; a weak D match, TRBD2 (6 bases). Trimming took 6 bases from V and 7 from J, leaving 16 bases between them. Looked up from germline, CDR1 is LGHDT and CDR2 is YNNKEL (reference sequence). The length of the CDR3 is 13 residues. Here the CDR3 DNA reads TGTGCCAGCAGTCCCAGGGAGGCTGGGGAGCAGTACGTC. Translated, it gives CASSPREAGEQYV.

This chain uses TRBV10-3 with TRBJ2-1; possibly TRBD2 for D (6 bases). V was shortened by 7 bases and J by 8 bases, with 21 bases between the two germline ends. Germline loops: CDR1 ENHRY, CDR2 SYGVKD. The CDR3 loop spans 15 amino acids. The CDR3 bases are TGTGCCATCAACGAAAAGGAGGGGCCAGGGCATGAGCAGTTCTTC. Protein: CAINEKEGPGHEQFF.

The chain couples TRBV13 to TRBJ1-2; D perhaps matches TRBD1 (6 bases). CDR1 is PRHDT, CDR2 FYEKMQ, per germline (reference sequence). V lost 6 bases and J 4 bases, leaving 18 bases between the germline ends. The CDR3 has 15 amino acids. The CDR3: CASSLARGALYGYTF. CDR3 sequence (DNA): TGTGCCAGCAGTCTTGCCAGGGGCGCCCTCTATGGCTACACCTTC.

The chain combines TRBV3-1 (or the pseudogene TRBV3-2) with TRBJ2-3; TRBD2 matches 7 bases. Germline lookup yields CDR1 LGHDT and CDR2 YNNKEL (reference sequence). The CDR3 has 14 residues. Trimming cost V 5 bases and J 3 bases; bases outside gene matches: 5. The DNA for the CDR3 is TGTGCCAGCAGCGGGTGGGGGGGAACAGATACGCAGTATTTT. Encoded protein: CASSGWGGTDTQYF.

The chain is built from TRBV12-5 and TRBJ1-5; D might be TRBD1 (6 bases). Germline V gene sequence: CDR1 LGHNT, CDR2 FRNRAP. This CDR3 region has 15 residues. V shed 3 bases and J shed 2 bases, with 11 bases lying between them. The CDR3 coding sequence is TGTGCTAGTGGTTTCCTCGCAGGGGGCAATCAGCCCCAGCATTTT. Its translation: CASGFLAGGNQPQHF.

V is TRBV7-8 and J is TRBJ2-1; weak D call: TRBD2 (6 bases). Germline V CDR1 and CDR2: SGHVS, FQNEAQ. This CDR3 is 16 amino acids long. V was cut by 1 base and J by 7 bases, with 17 bases left in between. CDR3 coding DNA: TGTGCCAGCAGCTTAGGGGGGGAAGCATGGACGAATGAGCAGTTCTTC. This codes for CASSLGGEAWTNEQFF.

The V call is TRBV6-4, the J call TRBJ2-3; D is possibly TRBD1 (5 bases). The ends were cut back, 10 bases at V and 3 bases at J, with 14 bases in the middle. This CDR3 has 13 amino acids. CDR1 and CDR2 from the germline V gene are MRHNA and SNTAGT. CDR3: CATATVGTDTQYF. CDR3 nucleotides: TGTGCCACTGCGACAGTGGGGACAGATACGCAGTATTTT.

CDR3 sequence: CASGRNRDTEAFF. The CDR3 DNA is TGTGCTAGTGGGCGAAACAGGGACACTGAAGCTTTCTTT. V gene TRBV12-5 combines with J gene TRBJ1-1; D is perhaps TRBD1 (6 bases). CDR3 length: 13 amino acids. Germline CDR1 reads LGHNT; CDR2 reads FRNRAP. V lost 6 bases, J lost 3 bases, and 11 bases lay in between. The whole variable domain, remainder taken from reference TRBV12-5 and TRBJ1-1, is DARVTQTPRHKVTEMGQEVTMRCQPILGHNTVFWYRQTMMQGLELLAYFRNRAPLDDSGMPKDRFSAEMPDATLATLKIQPSEPRDSAVYFCASGRNRDTEAFFGQGTRLTVV.

This sequence joins TRBV28 and TRBJ1-2; TRBD1 matches at 12 bases. The length of the CDR3 is 16 residues. J was trimmed by 8 bases and V by 4 bases; bases with no gene match: 11. Germline V lookup: CDR1 MDHEN, CDR2 SYDVKM. CDR3 residues: CASSSQSGTGGFGYTF. The CDR3 DNA follows: TGTGCCAGCAGTTCGCAATCCGGGACAGGGGGCTTCGGCTACACCTTC.

This sequence joins TRBV29-1 and TRBJ1-5; maybe TRBD1 (6 bases). The ends were cut back, 5 bases at V and 5 bases at J, with 10 bases in the middle. The CDR3 is made up of 12 amino acids. The V gene's germline CDR1 is SQVTM and CDR2 ANQGSEA. CDR3 in DNA: TGCAGCGTTCAACAGGGCGATCAGCCCCAGCATTTT. It codes for CSVQQGDQPQHF.

The chain combines TRBV12-3 or TRBV12-4 with TRBJ1-5; D uncertain. The ends were cut back, 3 bases at V and 6 bases at J, with 6 bases in the middle. The CDR3 runs 12 residues. The CDR3 loop reads CASSLPSQPQHF. In DNA form, the CDR3 reads TGTGCCAGCAGTTTGCCCAGTCAGCCCCAGCATTTT.

The chain carries TRBV5-1 and TRBJ2-2; D possibly corresponds to TRBD2 (6 bases). There are 16 residues in the CDR3. Trimming took off 4 bases at V and 5 bases at J, with 18 bases between the two ends. CDR1 is SGHRS and CDR2 is YFSETQ in the germline V gene. This CDR3 is CASSDQLGGDTGELFF. The CDR3 DNA is TGCGCCAGCAGCGACCAGCTGGGCGGGGATACCGGGGAGCTGTTTTTT.

V is TRBV5-1 and J is TRBJ2-2; weak D call: TRBD2 (5 bases). V lost 0 bases and J 9 bases, leaving 12 bases between the germline ends. The germline gives CDR1 SGHRS, CDR2 YFSETQ. The CDR3 contains 14 residues. The CDR3 DNA sequence: TGCGCCAGCAGCTTGGAATCGGGGTCGAGGGAGCTGTTTTTT. Translated, it gives CASSLESGSRELFF.

The genes are TRBV7-9 and TRBJ2-3, with TRBD2 identical over 9 bases. Looked up from germline, CDR1 is SEHNR and CDR2 is FQNEAQ (reference sequence). The trim removed 1 base at V and 2 bases at J, leaving 7 bases unmatched. The CDR3 length is 17 residues. CDR3 loop: CASSLVVAGELTDTQYF. The CDR3 bases are TGTGCCAGCAGCTTAGTTGTAGCGGGGGAACTCACAGATACGCAGTATTTT.

The J gene is TRBJ1-1, the V gene TRBV3-1 (or the pseudogene TRBV3-2); D is unresolved. This CDR3 comprises 14 residues. The germline gives CDR1 LGHDT, CDR2 YNNKEL (reference sequence). Trimming stripped 1 base from V and 2 bases from J, with 8 bases between. The CDR3 spells CASSQGRGNTEAFF. The DNA of the CDR3 is TGTGCCAGCAGCCAAGGGCGGGGAAACACTGAAGCTTTCTTT.

The chain employs TRBV19 and TRBJ2-1; possibly TRBD2 for D (6 bases). Trimming cost V 6 bases and J 0 bases, with 15 bases left between them. CDR3 length: 16 amino acids. The V gene's germline CDR1 is LNHDA and CDR2 SQIVND (reference sequence). The DNA for the CDR3 is TGTGCCAGTAGGGGCTCATGGGGGGTCTCCTACAATGAGCAGTTCTTC. This sequence encodes CASRGSWGVSYNEQFF.

This chain joins TRBV5-6 and TRBJ2-3; D unresolved. There are 17 residues in the CDR3. Germline-derived CDR1 and CDR2 are SGHDT and YYEEEE. V was pared by 4 bases and J by 2 bases, with 20 bases between. For the CDR3, the DNA is TGTGCCAGCAGCCGTCGGCTCGGGTTCTCCTCCACAGATACGCAGTATTTT. It yields the protein CASSRRLGFSSTDTQYF.

CDR3 residues: CASSQYSRGGTDTQYF. The CDR3 DNA is TGTGCCAGCAGCCAGTACTCGCGGGGGGGCACAGATACGCAGTATTTT. The chain recombines TRBV11-3 with TRBJ2-3, with 8 bases that match TRBD2. Unmatched junction bases numbered 8, after V lost 5 bases and J lost 1 base. Per the germline V gene, CDR1 is SGHNT and CDR2 is YENEEA. This CDR3 has 16 residues.

V gene TRBV29-1 combines with J gene TRBJ2-1; perhaps TRBD1 as D (5 bases). The CDR3 consists of 14 residues. CDR1 SQVTM and CDR2 ANQGSEA come from the germline V gene. The germline V and J ends were trimmed by 4 bases and 4 bases, with 14 bases remaining between them. The CDR3 nucleotides read TGCAGCGTTGCCCCTATCGACAGTTACAATGAGCAGTTCTTC. Translating gives CSVAPIDSYNEQFF.

The chain is built from TRBV5-1 and TRBJ2-1, with 7 bases that match TRBD2. V lost 1 base and J lost 2; bases outside the gene matches: 6. The CDR3 is 16 amino acids. CDR1 is SGHRS and CDR2 is YFSETQ in the germline V gene. The CDR3, as DNA: TGCGCCAGCAGCTTGTTAGCGGGCCGGACCTACAATGAGCAGTTCTTC. This sequence encodes CASSLLAGRTYNEQFF. The whole variable domain, remainder taken from reference TRBV5-1 and TRBJ2-1, is KAGVTQTPRYLIKTRGQQVTLSCSPISGHRSVSWYQQTPGQGLQFLFEYFSETQRNKGNFPGRFSGRQFSNSRSEMNVSTLELGDSALYLCASSLLAGRTYNEQFFGPGTRLTVL.